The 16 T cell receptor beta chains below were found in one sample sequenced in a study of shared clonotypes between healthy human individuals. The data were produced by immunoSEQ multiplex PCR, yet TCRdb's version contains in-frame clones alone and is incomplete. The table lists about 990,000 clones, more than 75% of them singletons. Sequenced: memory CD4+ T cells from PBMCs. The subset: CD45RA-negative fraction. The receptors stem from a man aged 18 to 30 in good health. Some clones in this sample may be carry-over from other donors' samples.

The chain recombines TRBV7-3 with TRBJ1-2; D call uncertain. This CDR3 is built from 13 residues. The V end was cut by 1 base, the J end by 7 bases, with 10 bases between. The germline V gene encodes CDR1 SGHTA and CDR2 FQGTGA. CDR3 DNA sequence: TGTGCCAGCAGCTTAAGAAACGGCCTTGGCTACACCTTC. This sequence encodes CASSLRNGLGYTF. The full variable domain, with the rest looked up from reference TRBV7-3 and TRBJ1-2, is GAGVSQTPSNKVTEKGKYVELRCDPISGHTALYWYRQSLGQGPEFLIYFQGTGAADDSGLPNDRFFAVRPEGSVSTLKIQRTERGDSAVYLCASSLRNGLGYTFGSGTRLTVV.

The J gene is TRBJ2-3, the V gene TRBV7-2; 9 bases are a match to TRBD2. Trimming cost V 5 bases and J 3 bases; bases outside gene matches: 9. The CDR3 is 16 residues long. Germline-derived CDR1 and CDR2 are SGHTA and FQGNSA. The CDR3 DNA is TGTGCCAGCAGCCCAAGTCGCGGGAGGGGAACAGATACGCAGTATTTT. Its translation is CASSPSRGRGTDTQYF.

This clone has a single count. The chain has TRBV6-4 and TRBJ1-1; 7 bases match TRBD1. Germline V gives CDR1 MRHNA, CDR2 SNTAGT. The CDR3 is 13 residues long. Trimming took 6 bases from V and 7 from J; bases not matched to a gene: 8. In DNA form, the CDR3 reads TGTGCCAGCAGAGTCTCAAGACAGGGTGAAGCTTTCTTT. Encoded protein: CASRVSRQGEAFF.

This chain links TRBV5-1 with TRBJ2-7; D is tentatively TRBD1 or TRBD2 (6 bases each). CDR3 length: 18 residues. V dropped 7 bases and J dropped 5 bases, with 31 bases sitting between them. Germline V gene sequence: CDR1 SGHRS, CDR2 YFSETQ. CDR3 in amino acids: CASAMGGPAAGPRNEQYF. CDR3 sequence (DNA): TGCGCCAGCGCCATGGGGGGCCCGGCGGCCGGCCCTAGGAACGAGCAGTACTTC.

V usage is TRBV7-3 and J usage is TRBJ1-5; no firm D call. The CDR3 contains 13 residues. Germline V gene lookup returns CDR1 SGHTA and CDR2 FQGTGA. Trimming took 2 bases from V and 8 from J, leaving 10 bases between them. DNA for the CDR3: TGTGCCAGCAGCTTAGGTCCCCAGGAGCCCCAGCATTTT. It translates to CASSLGPQEPQHF.

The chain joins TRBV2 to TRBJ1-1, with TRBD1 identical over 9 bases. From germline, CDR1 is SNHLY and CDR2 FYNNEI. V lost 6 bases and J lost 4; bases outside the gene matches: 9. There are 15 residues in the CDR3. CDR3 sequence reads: CASRGQGAVGTEAFF. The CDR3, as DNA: TGTGCCAGCAGGGGACAGGGTGCTGTGGGCACTGAAGCTTTCTTT.

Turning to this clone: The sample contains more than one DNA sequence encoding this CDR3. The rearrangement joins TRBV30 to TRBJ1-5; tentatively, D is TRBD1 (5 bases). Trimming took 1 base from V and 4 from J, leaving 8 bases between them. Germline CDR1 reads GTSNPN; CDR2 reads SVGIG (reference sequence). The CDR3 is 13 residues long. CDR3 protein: CAWSGQGNQPQHF. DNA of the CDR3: TGTGCCTGGAGTGGGCAGGGTAATCAGCCCCAGCATTTT.

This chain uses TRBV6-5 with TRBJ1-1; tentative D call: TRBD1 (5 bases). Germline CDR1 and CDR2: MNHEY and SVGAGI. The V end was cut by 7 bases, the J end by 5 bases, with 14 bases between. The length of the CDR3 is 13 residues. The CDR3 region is CASKGGGETEAFF. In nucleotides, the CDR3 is TGTGCCAGCAAGGGCGGGGGAGAAACTGAAGCTTTCTTT.

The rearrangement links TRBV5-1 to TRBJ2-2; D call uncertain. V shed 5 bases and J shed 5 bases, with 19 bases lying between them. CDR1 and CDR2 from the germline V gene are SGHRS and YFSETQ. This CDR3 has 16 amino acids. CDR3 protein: CASRINPSIGTGELFF. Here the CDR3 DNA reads TGCGCCAGCAGGATTAACCCCTCAATTGGAACCGGGGAGCTGTTTTTT.

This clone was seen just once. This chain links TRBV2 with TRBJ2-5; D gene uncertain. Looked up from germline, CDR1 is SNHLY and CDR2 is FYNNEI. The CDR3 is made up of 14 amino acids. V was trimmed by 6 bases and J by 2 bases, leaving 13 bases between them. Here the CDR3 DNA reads TGTGCCAGCAGCCAAAGGAACCAGCAAGAGACCCAGTACTTC. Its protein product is CASSQRNQQETQYF. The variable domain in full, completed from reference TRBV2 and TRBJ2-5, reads EPEVTQTPSHQVTQMGQEVILRCVPISNHLYFYWYRQILGQKVEFLVSFYNNEISEKSEIFDDQFSVERPDGSNFTLKIRSTKLEDSAMYFCASSQRNQQETQYFGPGTRLLVL.

CDR3 amino acids: CAWSVLESNQPQHF. DNA of the CDR3: TGTGCCTGGAGTGTATTGGAGAGCAATCAGCCCCAGCATTTT. This sequence joins TRBV30 and TRBJ1-5; D uncertain. This CDR3 comprises 14 residues. Trimming shortened V by 0 bases and J by 1 base, and 7 bases separated the two germline ends. Germline loops: CDR1 GTSNPN, CDR2 SVGIG (reference sequence).

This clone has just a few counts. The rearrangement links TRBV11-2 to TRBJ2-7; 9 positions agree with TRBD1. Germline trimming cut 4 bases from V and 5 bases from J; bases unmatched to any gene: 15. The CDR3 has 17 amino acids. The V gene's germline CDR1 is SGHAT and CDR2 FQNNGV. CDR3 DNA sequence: TGTGCCAGCAGCTCAATTTACGGGACAGGGAGTTTCCACGAGCAGTACTTC. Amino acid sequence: CASSSIYGTGSFHEQYF.

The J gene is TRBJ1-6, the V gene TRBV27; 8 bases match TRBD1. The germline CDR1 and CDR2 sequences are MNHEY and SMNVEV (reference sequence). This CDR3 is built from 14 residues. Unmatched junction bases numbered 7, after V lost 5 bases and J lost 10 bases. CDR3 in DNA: TGTGCCAGCAGTCCCAGGGGGCGCAGATCACCCCTCCACTTT. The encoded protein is CASSPRGRRSPLHF.

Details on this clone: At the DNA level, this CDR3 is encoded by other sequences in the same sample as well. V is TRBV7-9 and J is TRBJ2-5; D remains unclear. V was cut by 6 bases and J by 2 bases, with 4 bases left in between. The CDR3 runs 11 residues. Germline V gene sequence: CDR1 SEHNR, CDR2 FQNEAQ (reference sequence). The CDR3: CASSVQETQYF. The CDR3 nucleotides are TGTGCCAGCAGTGTGCAAGAGACCCAGTACTTC.

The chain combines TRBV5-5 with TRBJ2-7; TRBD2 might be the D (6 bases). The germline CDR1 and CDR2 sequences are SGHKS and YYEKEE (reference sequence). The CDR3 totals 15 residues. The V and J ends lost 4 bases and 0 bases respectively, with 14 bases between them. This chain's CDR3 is CASSPGTYSSYEQYF. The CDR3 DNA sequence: TGTGCCAGCAGCCCCGGGACTTATAGCTCCTACGAGCAGTACTTC.

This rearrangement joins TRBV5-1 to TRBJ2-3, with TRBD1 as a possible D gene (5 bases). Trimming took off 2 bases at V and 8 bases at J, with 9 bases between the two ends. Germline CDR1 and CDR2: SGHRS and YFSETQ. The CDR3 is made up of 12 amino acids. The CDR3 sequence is CASSLEGATQYF. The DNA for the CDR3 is TGCGCCAGCAGCTTAGAAGGGGCTACGCAGTATTTT.